This passage covers 2 T cell receptor beta chains from one sample sequenced in a study of blood T cell repertoires in COVID-19. Sequenced by immunoSEQ multiplex PCR; TCRdb stores in-frame clones only, minus some. The sample lists around 150,000 clones; more than 75% were seen once. Sequences were obtained from peripheral blood. Every receptor here comes from a man aged 45-65 years with active COVID-19.

The V call is TRBV6-2 or TRBV6-3, the J call TRBJ2-3; D perhaps matches TRBD2 (5 bases). Trimming took 6 bases from V and 4 from J, leaving 26 bases between them. This CDR3 is 18 amino acids long. CDR1 MNHEY and CDR2 SVGEGT come from the germline V gene. CDR3 region: CASRYIPGLNRQADTQYF. For the CDR3, the DNA is TGTGCCAGCAGATACATCCCCGGACTCAACCGCCAGGCAGATACGCAGTATTTT.

The chain has TRBV3-1 (or the pseudogene TRBV3-2) and TRBJ2-7, with 11 positions matching TRBD2. The J segment lost 2 bases and the V segment lost 6 bases, leaving 3 bases of the junction unmatched. Germline loops: CDR1 LGHDT, CDR2 YNNKEL (reference sequence). This CDR3 has 14 amino acids. CDR3 nucleotides: TGTGCCAGCAGTCTAGCGGGGGGTACCTACGAGCAGTACTTC. Amino acid sequence: CASSLAGGTYEQYF.